This T cell receptor (beta chain) derives from a study of blood T cell repertoires in COVID-19. As for the study in general: PBMCs, B-cell-depleted T cells, or T cells provided the cDNA or gDNA that made up the material.

The table lists this clone with a count of one. Original methodology: Reference gene primer amplification gave estimated nucleated cell counts. Clones were sequenced by immunoSEQ multiplex PCR, and TCRdb holds only the in-frame ones, with some missing. The V and J calls and clone size were taken over from that table, and D and trimming were inferred from the DNA. The table lists some 120,000 clones, about four fifths of them singletons, with approximately 17% in the top ten. The receptor comes from a man aged 30-40 years with COVID-19, enrolled during active disease. Sequencing was carried out using peripheral blood.

In nucleotides, the CDR3 is TGTGCCAGCAGCTCCCTTAGCGGGAACGAGGGCAATGAGCAGTTCTTC. This gives the protein CASSSLSGNEGNEQFF. The rearrangement uses TRBV7-6 and TRBJ2-1, with 8 bases matching TRBD2. This CDR3 spans 16 amino acids. Germline lookup yields CDR1 SGHVS and CDR2 FNYEAQ. The V segment lost 4 bases and the J segment 6 bases; nucleotides outside the gene matches: 11.